One and the same sample provided the 23 T cell receptor beta chains below, sequenced in a study of OX40 agonist ivuxolimab in advanced cancers. Using immunoSEQ multiplex PCR, the repertoire was profiled, and TCRdb retains in-frame clones only, with some absent. The profile shows roughly 20,000 clones, 80% to 90% of them singletons. The input for sequencing was CD4+ or CD8+ T cells sorted from blood, taken in a trial of the OX40 agonist ivuxolimab. The source is an adult with an advanced solid tumor such as melanoma, head and neck, liver or kidney cancer.

V usage is TRBV10-2 and J usage is TRBJ2-7, with D uncertain. The CDR3 spans 13 residues. Trimming left V 4 bases short and J 7 bases short, with 14 bases between. Germline lookup yields CDR1 WSHSY and CDR2 SAAADI. The CDR3 spells CASSVGYFYEQYF. The CDR3 DNA reads TGCGCCAGCAGTGTAGGGTATTTTTATGAGCAGTACTTC.

This clone appeared a few times. This chain links TRBV28 with TRBJ1-3; D might be TRBD1 (6 bases). This CDR3 is built from 17 residues. The germline CDR1 and CDR2 sequences are MDHEN and SYDVKM. V lost 6 bases and J lost 0, with 18 bases in between. The CDR3 region is CASSNPGQPYSGNTIYF. CDR3 bases: TGTGCCAGCAGCAACCCGGGACAACCGTACTCTGGAAACACCATATATTTT.

The chain couples TRBV29-1 to TRBJ2-5; D unclear. V shed 2 bases and J shed 4 bases, with 11 bases lying between them. This CDR3 is built from 13 residues. The germline gives CDR1 SQVTM, CDR2 ANQGSEA. CDR3 residues: CSVEYGGPETQYF. The CDR3 DNA is TGCAGCGTTGAATATGGCGGACCAGAGACCCAGTACTTC.

The chain links TRBV6-5 to TRBJ2-3, with D unclear. The CDR3 totals 14 residues. V was clipped by 8 bases and J by 0 bases, with 12 bases between them. CDR1 and CDR2 (germline): MNHEY, SVGAGI. CDR3 in amino acids: CASAGFPSTDTQYF. CDR3 sequence (DNA): TGTGCCAGCGCTGGCTTTCCTAGCACAGATACGCAGTATTTT.

This clone was seen once. The chain links TRBV4-3 to TRBJ1-2; D uncertain. CDR1 is LGHNA and CDR2 is YSLEER in the germline V gene. CDR3 length: 15 amino acids. V was shortened by 1 base and J by 0 bases, with 9 bases between the two germline ends. CDR3 coding DNA: TGCGCCAGCAGCCAAGTCTACAGTACTAACTATGGCTACACCTTC. Protein sequence: CASSQVYSTNYGYTF.

J is TRBJ2-1 and V is TRBV9, with TRBD2 matching 10 bases. Trimming cost V 3 bases and J 6 bases; bases outside gene matches: 12. This CDR3 comprises 17 residues. Germline assignment: CDR1 SGDLS and CDR2 YYNGEE. CDR3 nucleotide sequence: TGTGCCAGCAGCGCGAGGACTAGCGGTATACTTAGCAATGAGCAGTTCTTC. This translates into CASSARTSGILSNEQFF.

By sample share, this clone is medium-sized. The chain joins TRBV7-3 to TRBJ2-2, with D possibly TRBD2 on 5 matching bases. This CDR3 has 16 residues. Trimming stripped 4 bases from V and 0 bases from J, with 12 bases between. Germline V CDR1 and CDR2: SGHTA, FQGTGA. The CDR3 DNA reads as TGTGCCAGCAGCTCCCGGGGTCTCGCGAACACCGGGGAGCTGTTTTTT. It yields the protein CASSSRGLANTGELFF.

This clone was detected once. The chain links TRBV11-2 to TRBJ2-1; possibly TRBD2 for D (5 bases). The CDR3 has 16 amino acids. The V gene lost 5 bases and the J gene lost 0 bases, with 14 bases spanning the gap. CDR1 is SGHAT, CDR2 FQNNGV, per germline. CDR3 in DNA: TGTGCCAGCAGCCAAGAGGGCGGAAGCTCCTACAATGAGCAGTTCTTC. Encoded protein: CASSQEGGSSYNEQFF. The full variable domain, completed using reference TRBV11-2 and TRBJ2-1, is EAGVAQSPRYKIIEKRQSVAFWCNPISGHATLYWYQQILGQGPKLLIQFQNNGVVDDSQLPKDRFSAERLKGVDSTLKIQPAKLEDSAVYLCASSQEGGSSYNEQFFGPGTRLTVL.

The CDR3 DNA reads TGTGCCAGCAGCTTCGACAGGGGACCTGGGGCCGGGGAGCTGTTTTTT. Amino acid sequence: CASSFDRGPGAGELFF. This chain joins TRBV11-2 and TRBJ2-2, with 8 bases lining up with TRBD1. V was clipped by 3 bases and J by 6 bases; unmatched bases: 9. The CDR3 loop spans 16 amino acids. Germline CDR1 SGHAT, CDR2 FQNNGV.

The chain couples TRBV5-4 to TRBJ1-2; tentatively, D is TRBD1 (5 bases). V lost 0 bases, J lost 5 bases, and 11 bases lay in between. The CDR3 covers 14 residues. Germline loops: CDR1 SGHNT, CDR2 YYREEE (reference sequence). The DNA for the CDR3 is TGTGCCAGCAGCTTGGAGTCGCCAGGGTATGGCTACACCTTC. Protein product: CASSLESPGYGYTF.

Written as DNA, the CDR3 is TGTGCCAGCAGTGACAGCGGGGGGGCAGATACGCAGTATTTT. It yields the protein CASSDSGGADTQYF. The rearrangement links TRBV6-4 to TRBJ2-3, with 10 bases aligning to TRBD2. Per germline, CDR1 MRHNA and CDR2 SNTAGT. The CDR3 runs 14 residues. The junction had 0 bases not matched to a gene; V was cut back by 2 bases and J by 4 bases.

The sample holds one count of this clone. The V and J genes are TRBV7-8 and TRBJ2-3, with D uncertain. This CDR3 has 13 residues. From germline, CDR1 is SGHVS and CDR2 FQNEAQ. Trimming removed 8 bases at V and 3 bases at J, with 12 bases between. CDR3 coding DNA: TGTGCCAGCCGGGCTGGCATGACAGATACGCAGTATTTT. The encoded protein is CASRAGMTDTQYF.

This chain connects TRBV4-3 to TRBJ1-1; D is unresolved. CDR3 length equals 14 residues. Trimming took off 4 bases at V and 3 bases at J, with 12 bases between the two ends. CDR1 and CDR2 from the germline V gene are LGHNA and YSLEER. This CDR3 is CASSPFRPHTEAFF. For the CDR3, the DNA is TGCGCCAGCAGCCCGTTCAGACCCCACACTGAAGCTTTCTTT.

The chain recombines TRBV28 with TRBJ2-7; D ambiguous. Germline CDR1 reads MDHEN; CDR2 reads SYDVKM. This CDR3 has 12 residues. V lost 3 bases to trimming and J lost 3 bases, with 6 bases between them. CDR3 loop: CASSLTGYEQYF. CDR3 nucleotide sequence: TGTGCCAGCAGTTTGACTGGCTACGAGCAGTACTTC.

The J gene is TRBJ2-3, the V gene TRBV11-2; 7 positions match TRBD2. With V trimmed by 2 bases and J by 4 bases, 9 bases remained unmatched. The CDR3 covers 16 residues. Germline CDR1 reads SGHAT; CDR2 reads FQNNGV. The CDR3 DNA follows: TGTGCCAGCAGCTTAAACCGGGGGGTGTTGGCAGATACGCAGTATTTT. It translates to CASSLNRGVLADTQYF.

The genes are TRBV27 and TRBJ2-1; 8 bases map to TRBD1. Germline CDR1 and CDR2: MNHEY and SMNVEV (reference sequence). Trimming at V came to 6 bases and at J to 5 bases, leaving 9 bases not matched to a gene. The CDR3 spans 15 residues. The CDR3 nucleotides read TGTGCCAGCAGGGTTGGACAGGGTCCTGACAATGAGCAGTTCTTC. Its translation: CASRVGQGPDNEQFF.

V is TRBV28 and J is TRBJ2-5; D is uncertain. The CDR3 covers 14 residues. Germline loops: CDR1 MDHEN, CDR2 SYDVKM. V lost 6 bases, J lost 0 bases, and 11 bases lay in between. The CDR3 reads CASSPSTNQETQYF. CDR3 nucleotides: TGTGCCAGCAGCCCCTCTACCAACCAAGAGACCCAGTACTTC.

This sequence joins TRBV29-1 and TRBJ2-2; perhaps TRBD1 as D (5 bases). The CDR3 has 12 amino acids. The germline gives CDR1 SQVTM, CDR2 ANQGSEA. The V end lost 4 bases, the J end lost 6 bases, and 9 bases lay between the germline ends. The CDR3 loop is CSVAGSAGELFF. The CDR3 DNA reads as TGCAGCGTTGCAGGGTCGGCCGGGGAGCTGTTTTTT.

V gene TRBV7-9 combines with J gene TRBJ2-3, with a weak D call TRBD1 (6 bases). The CDR3 sequence is 15 residues long. CDR1 SEHNR and CDR2 FQNEAQ come from the germline V gene (reference sequence). Trimming took off 5 bases at V and 3 bases at J, with 15 bases between the two ends. CDR3 sequence reads: CASSIVQGATDTQYF. CDR3 in DNA: TGTGCCAGCAGCATCGTACAGGGTGCGACAGATACGCAGTATTTT. Full variable domain (remainder filled in from reference TRBV7-9 and TRBJ2-3): DTGVSQNPRHKITKRGQNVTFRCDPISEHNRLYWYRQTLGQGPEFLTYFQNEAQLEKSRLLSDRFSAERPKGSFSTLEIQRTEQGDSAMYLCASSIVQGATDTQYFGPGTRLTVL.

V and J are TRBV28 and TRBJ2-7, with 12 bases identical to TRBD2. The CDR3 totals 16 residues. The V segment lost 8 bases and the J segment 0 bases; nucleotides outside the gene matches: 8. Germline lookup yields CDR1 MDHEN and CDR2 SYDVKM. The CDR3 nucleotides are TGTGCCAGCGACCGAGGGACTAGCGGGCCCTCCTACGAGCAGTACTTC. This sequence encodes CASDRGTSGPSYEQYF.

The chain carries TRBV5-1 and TRBJ1-1; 8 bases are shared with TRBD1. The trim removed 3 bases at V and 2 bases at J, leaving 3 bases unmatched. The CDR3 sequence is 14 residues long. Germline CDR1 SGHRS, CDR2 YFSETQ. Here the CDR3 DNA reads TGCGCCAGCAGCTGGACAGGGACCAACACTGAAGCTTTCTTT. Amino acid sequence: CASSWTGTNTEAFF.

In regard to this clone: A junction end diverges from the germline sequence, so it may reflect a read error. The V gene is TRBV5-1, the J gene TRBJ2-7; TRBD2 might be the D (6 bases). Germline V gives CDR1 SGHRS, CDR2 YFSETQ. There are 12 residues in the CDR3. The CDR3 coding sequence is TGCGCCAGCAGCTTGGCCGGCGGGGAACATCACTTC. Translating gives CASSLAGGEHHF.

This clone has just a few counts. The chain carries TRBV4-2 and TRBJ1-1; D not certain. V was pared by 2 bases and J by 1 base, with 8 bases between. This CDR3 has 14 amino acids. Germline assignment: CDR1 LGHNA and CDR2 YNFKEQ. The chain's CDR3 is CASSQSTENTEAFF. The CDR3 nucleotides are TGTGCCAGCAGCCAATCTACAGAGAACACTGAAGCTTTCTTT.